This T cell receptor beta chain stems from a study of blood T cell repertoires in COVID-19. Study context: Whether acute or convalescent, the COVID-19 samples came from the United States, Italy and Spain.

Only in-frame clones appear in the TCRdb table, and some are missing; sequencing was by immunoSEQ multiplex PCR. The sample records some 260,000 clones, roughly 80% being singletons. Recruits, aged 18 to 89 years, lived in approximately 26 US areas. Sequenced: PBMCs or T cells enriched from blood (not recorded which). The sequence was collected from a young man with acute COVID-19.

CDR3 DNA: TGTGCCAGCAGCCCCACAGGGGTCCTAAATTCACCCCTCCACTTT. This codes for CASSPTGVLNSPLHF. This chain links TRBV5-6 with TRBJ1-6, with 7 nucleotides matching TRBD1. Germline values: CDR1 SGHDT, CDR2 YYEEEE. V lost 4 bases to trimming and J lost 7 bases; unmatched junction nucleotides: 8. The CDR3 has 15 amino acids. Supplemented by reference TRBV5-6 and TRBJ1-6, the full variable domain reads DAGVTQSPTHLIKTRGQQVTLRCSPKSGHDTVSWYQQALGQGPQFIFQYYEEEERQRGNFPDRFSGHQFPNYSSELNVNALLLGDSALYLCASSPTGVLNSPLHFGNGTRLTVT.